This T cell receptor beta chain was identified during a study of T cell responses to AZD1222 COVID-19 vaccine. General observations from the study: The reported proportion of spike-specific TCRs targeting unmutated variant regions was nearly half. The repertoires were collected only after the peak T cell response.

Here immunoSEQ multiplex PCR was the method, and the copy in TCRdb shows in-frame clones only, minus some. The table includes some 74,000 clones, around nine tenths detected once. V was clipped by 2 bases and J by 6 bases, with 7 bases between them. Germline-derived CDR1 and CDR2 are MNHEY and SMNVEV (reference sequence). This CDR3 comprises 13 residues. About this clone itself: What it binds is unknown.

The chain combines TRBV27 with TRBJ2-2; D ambiguous. This TCR derives from an adult who received the AZD1222 COVID-19 vaccine. The sample was peripheral blood, taken 28 days after the second AZD1222 dose. CDR3 nucleotides: TGTGCCAGCAGTTTACGCGGTTCCGGGGAGCTGTTTTTT. Translation: CASSLRGSGELFF.